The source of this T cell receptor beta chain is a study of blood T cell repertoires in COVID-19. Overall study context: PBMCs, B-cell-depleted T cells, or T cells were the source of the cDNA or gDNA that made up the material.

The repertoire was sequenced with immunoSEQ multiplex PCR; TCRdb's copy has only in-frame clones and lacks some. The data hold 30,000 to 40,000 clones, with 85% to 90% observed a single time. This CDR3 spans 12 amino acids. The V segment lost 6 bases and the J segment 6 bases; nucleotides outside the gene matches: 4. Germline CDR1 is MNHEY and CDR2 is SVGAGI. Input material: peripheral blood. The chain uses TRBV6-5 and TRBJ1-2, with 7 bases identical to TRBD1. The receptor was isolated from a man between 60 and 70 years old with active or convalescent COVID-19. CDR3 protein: CASRTTGNGYTF. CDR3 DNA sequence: TGTGCCAGCAGAACGACAGGGAATGGCTACACCTTC.